A selection of T cell receptor beta chains follows, all from one sample in a study of T cell repertoires in cytomegalovirus infection. TCRdb re-analysed the reads in MiXCR, keeping a single row per CDR3 protein. The table lists 200,000 or so distinct CDR3 sequences, 15% to 20% of them singletons. The specimen was PBMCs. The receptors come from a human donor in good health (CMV status not recorded). Some clones in this sample may be carry-over from other donors' samples. Each CDR3 is given with its conserved first and last residue. The D gene is left open where the match is weak. Not every row has a clone size; where given, it reads once, few, many or a size class.

V: TRBV4-1; D: -; size: few; J: TRBJ2-7; DNA: TGCGCCAGCAGCCAAGAGGACAACCCCTACGAGCAGTACTTC; CDR3: CASSQEDNPYEQYF
V: TRBV7-8; D: -; size: many; J: TRBJ2-3; DNA: TGTGCCAGCAGCCCCGGGCGACAGGTCTCCACAGATACGCAGTATTTT; CDR3: CASSPGRQVSTDTQYF
V: TRBV11-3; D: -; size: many; J: TRBJ2-1; DNA: TGTGCCAGCAGCCTACGGACCTCTAACAATGAGCAGTTCTTC; CDR3: CASSLRTSNNEQFF
V: TRBV12-3/TRBV12-4; D: -; size: many; J: TRBJ2-2; DNA: TGTGCCAGCACTCCGACCCACCTCACCGGGGAGCTGTTTTTT; CDR3: CASTPTHLTGELFF
V: TRBV11-3; D: -; size: -; J: TRBJ1-1; DNA: TGTGCCAGCAGCTTGGGGGGGAACATGAACACTGAAGCTTTCTTT; CDR3: CASSLGGNMNTEAFF
V: TRBV6-5; D: TRBD1; size: few; J: TRBJ1-4; DNA: TGTGCCAGCAGTGACAGGGCAAGCGAAAAACTGTTTTTT; CDR3: CASSDRASEKLFF
V: TRBV7-4; D: -; size: few; J: TRBJ2-7; DNA: TGTGCCAGCAGCCATGCTTTGGGGGCTCGCGACGAGCAGTACTTC; CDR3: CASSHALGARDEQYF
V: TRBV12-3/TRBV12-4; D: TRBD2; size: many; J: TRBJ2-7; DNA: TGTGCCAGCAGTGTTAGCGGGAGGGCCCCTATCGGCGAGCAGTACTTC; CDR3: CASSVSGRAPIGEQYF
V: TRBV12-3/TRBV12-4; D: TRBD1; size: many; J: TRBJ2-2; DNA: TGTGCCAGCAGTCCGGGACAGTCCGGGGAGCTGTTTTTT; CDR3: CASSPGQSGELFF
V: TRBV27; D: -; size: few; J: TRBJ2-5; DNA: TGTGCCAGCAATCCCGGGGTAGGCGAGACCCAGTACTTC; CDR3: CASNPGVGETQYF
V: TRBV28; D: -; size: -; J: TRBJ2-2; DNA: TGTGCCAGCAGTTTCTTTTTAGCCGGGGAGCTGTTTTTT; CDR3: CASSFFLAGELFF
V: TRBV9; D: -; size: -; J: TRBJ1-1; DNA: TGTGCCAGCAGCGTAGGTCCCTATGCGTCGACTGAAGCTTTCTTT; CDR3: CASSVGPYASTEAFF
V: TRBV28; D: -; size: many; J: TRBJ2-2; DNA: TGTGCCAGCAGTACTCGGGACACATCCTTGGTGACCGGGGAGCTGTTTTTT; CDR3: CASSTRDTSLVTGELFF
V: TRBV2; D: -; size: many; J: TRBJ2-5; DNA: TGTGCCAGCATTCCCGAAGGAGGACCAAGCATAAGGCAAGAGACCCAGTACTTC; CDR3: CASIPEGGPSIRQETQYF
V: TRBV27; D: -; size: -; J: TRBJ1-1; DNA: TGTGCCAGCAGAAAGCGGTCTGAAGCTTTCTTT; CDR3: CASRKRSEAFF
V: TRBV7-2; D: TRBD2; size: many; J: TRBJ2-7; DNA: TGTGCCAGCAGCTTCATAACGGGACTATATGACGAGCAGTACTTC; CDR3: CASSFITGLYDEQYF